Listed below are T cell receptor beta chains from one sample, sequenced in a study of OX40 agonist ivuxolimab in advanced cancers. The assay was immunoSEQ multiplex PCR, and TCRdb's table has in-frame clones only and misses some. The repertoire holds about 51,000 clones, around nine tenths seen once, with approximately 3.8% in the top ten. The sample here was CD4+ or CD8+ T cells sorted from blood, taken in a trial of the OX40 agonist ivuxolimab. These receptors came from an adult with an advanced solid tumor such as melanoma, head and neck, liver or kidney cancer. CDR3s include the opening cysteine and the closing phenylalanine or tryptophan. The D gene is left open where the match is weak. The size entry is marked missing in some rows and otherwise reads once, few, many or a size class.

D: .; J: TRBJ1-1; size: .; V: TRBV27; DNA: TGTGCCAGCAGTTCCAGGGGGAACACTGAAGCTTTCTTT; CDR3: CASSSRGNTEAFF
D: TRBD2; J: TRBJ2-7; size: .; V: TRBV9; DNA: TGTGCCAGCAGCTCGACGGGACTAGCGGGGGGCCATATTCCGAGGGCCGACGAGCAGTACTTC; CDR3: CASSSTGLAGGHIPRADEQYF
D: .; J: TRBJ1-4; size: few; V: TRBV6-1; DNA: TGTGCCAGCAGTGTTGCGGGAGAAAAACTGTTTTTT; CDR3: CASSVAGEKLFF
D: .; J: TRBJ1-3; size: .; V: TRBV11-2; DNA: TGTGCCAGCAGCTTAGGCTCCATTGGAAACACCATATATTTT; CDR3: CASSLGSIGNTIYF
D: .; J: TRBJ2-1; size: once; V: TRBV7-3; DNA: TGTGCCAGCAGCTTAAACGGGAGAAGCGCCTACAATGAGCAGTTCTTC; CDR3: CASSLNGRSAYNEQFF
D: .; J: TRBJ1-1; size: .; V: TRBV30; DNA: TGTGCCTGGAGTGTACGAAATTGGGGCTCAGGGACTGAAGCTTTCTTT; CDR3: CAWSVRNWGSGTEAFF
D: .; J: TRBJ1-2; size: .; V: TRBV6-5; DNA: TGTGCCACCCGGGACCTAGACCGCTATGGCTACACCTTC; CDR3: CATRDLDRYGYTF
D: TRBD2; J: TRBJ2-1; size: .; V: TRBV7-2; DNA: TGTGCCAGCAGCTTAGATAGGCGACTAGCGGTCAACAATGAGCAGTTCTTC; CDR3: CASSLDRRLAVNNEQFF
D: .; J: TRBJ2-5; size: once; V: TRBV11-2; DNA: TGTGCCAGCAGATTTCAAGAGACCCAGTACTTC; CDR3: CASRFQETQYF
D: .; J: TRBJ2-7; size: .; V: TRBV6-5; DNA: TGTGCCAGCAGTTACTTCCAGGGGAACGAGCAGTACTTC; CDR3: CASSYFQGNEQYF
D: TRBD2; J: TRBJ2-1; size: .; V: TRBV5-4; DNA: TGTGCCAGCAGCTTGGTTCGACTAGCGGGAGGGAATGAGCAGTTCTTC; CDR3: CASSLVRLAGGNEQFF
D: TRBD1; J: TRBJ2-7; size: .; V: TRBV19; DNA: TGTGCCAGTAGTATGTTACCGGGACAGGGGGCGAGGGAGCAGTACTTC; CDR3: CASSMLPGQGAREQYF
D: TRBD1; J: TRBJ2-7; size: .; V: TRBV15; DNA: TGTGCCACCAGCAGAGTAGGGACAGGAGGGTTCGAGCAGTACTTC; CDR3: CATSRVGTGGFEQYF
D: TRBD2; J: TRBJ2-1; size: .; V: TRBV15; DNA: TGTGCCACCGGGGGGGTAAATGAGCAGTTCTTC; CDR3: CATGGVNEQFF
D: .; J: TRBJ1-2; size: .; V: TRBV19; DNA: TGTGCCAGTAGAATCGGGAGTTATGGCTACACCTTC; CDR3: CASRIGSYGYTF
D: TRBD1; J: TRBJ2-7; size: .; V: TRBV2; DNA: TGTGCCAGCAGTCGGGACAGTGGGCGCGAGCAGTACTTC; CDR3: CASSRDSGREQYF
D: TRBD2; J: TRBJ2-1; size: .; V: TRBV9; DNA: TGTGCCAGCAGCGTAGGTCTAGCGGGTTTAGATGAGCAGTTCTTC; CDR3: CASSVGLAGLDEQFF
D: .; J: TRBJ2-7; size: few; V: TRBV7-6; DNA: TGTGCCAGCAGCCGCGGGGGCGTCTACTCCTACGAGCAGTACTTC; CDR3: CASSRGGVYSYEQYF
D: TRBD1; J: TRBJ1-4; size: .; V: TRBV6-5; DNA: TGTGCCAGCAGTACGCGGGACAGGGTCTTTGAAAAACTGTTTTTT; CDR3: CASSTRDRVFEKLFF
D: .; J: TRBJ1-1; size: .; V: TRBV18; DNA: TGTGCCAGCTCCCAACAGAGTAGCACTGAAGCTTTCTTT; CDR3: CASSQQSSTEAFF
D: .; J: TRBJ2-1; size: .; V: TRBV6-4; DNA: TGTGCCAGCAGTGACTCGAGAAGTGCGGGACAGTCTCCCTTGCAGCACCCCAATGAGCAGTTCTTC; CDR3: CASSDSRSAGQSPLQHPNEQFF
D: .; J: TRBJ2-7; size: .; V: TRBV4-2; DNA: TGTGCCAGCAGCCAACCAGGCGGTGGAGGGGAGCAGTACTTC; CDR3: CASSQPGGGGEQYF
D: .; J: TRBJ2-7; size: .; V: TRBV10-3; DNA: TGTGCCATCAGTGCTCTGACAGGCGGAAGGAACGAGCAGTACTTC; CDR3: CAISALTGGRNEQYF
D: .; J: TRBJ2-1; size: .; V: TRBV27; DNA: TGTGCCAGCAGTTTGGGGACTCCTCAATACAATGAGCAGTTCTTC; CDR3: CASSLGTPQYNEQFF
D: .; J: TRBJ2-3; size: .; V: TRBV9; DNA: TGTGCCAGCAGCGTAGTTGGCGGAAACACAGATACGCAGTATTTT; CDR3: CASSVVGGNTDTQYF
D: .; J: TRBJ1-3; size: .; V: TRBV9; DNA: TGTGCCAGCAGCGTAGCCCCGGAGTCTGGAAACACCATATATTTT; CDR3: CASSVAPESGNTIYF
D: TRBD1; J: TRBJ1-5; size: .; V: TRBV18; DNA: TGTGCCAGCTCATCATCGGGACAGGGGAGCAATCAGCCCCAGCATTTT; CDR3: CASSSSGQGSNQPQHF
D: .; J: TRBJ1-5; size: .; V: TRBV18; DNA: TGTGCCAGCTCACCTTCTGCGGGGCAGGGACAGCCCCAGCATTTT; CDR3: CASSPSAGQGQPQHF
D: .; J: TRBJ1-5; size: .; V: TRBV15; DNA: TGTGCCACCAGCAGTGAGGTCGGTCGGGGTCAGCCCCAGCATTTT; CDR3: CATSSEVGRGQPQHF
D: TRBD1; J: TRBJ2-1; size: .; V: TRBV19; DNA: TGTGCCAGTAGGGTCAGGGGGAACAATGAGCAGTTCTTC; CDR3: CASRVRGNNEQFF
D: .; J: TRBJ2-3; size: .; V: TRBV5-6; DNA: TGTGCCAGCAGCTTGCTAGGGGGACCCACAGATACGCAGTATTTT; CDR3: CASSLLGGPTDTQYF
D: .; J: TRBJ2-5; size: .; V: TRBV18; DNA: TGTGCCAGCCGGGAAGCTACAGGGTCGGAGACCCAGTACTTC; CDR3: CASREATGSETQYF
D: .; J: TRBJ1-5; size: .; V: TRBV6-5; DNA: TGTGCCAGCAGCCCTACAGGCCTTAGCAATCAGCCCCAGCATTTT; CDR3: CASSPTGLSNQPQHF
D: .; J: TRBJ2-1; size: .; V: TRBV6-5; DNA: TGTGCCAGCAGTTACTTAATTGGCAGACAAAATGAGCAGTTCTTC; CDR3: CASSYLIGRQNEQFF
D: .; J: TRBJ2-3; size: .; V: TRBV2; DNA: TGTGCCAGCAGTGCCGTACCAGATACGCAGTATTTT; CDR3: CASSAVPDTQYF
D: .; J: TRBJ1-1; size: .; V: TRBV11-3; DNA: TGTGCCAGCAGCCCCCCGAGGGGAGGGAACACTGAAGCTTTCTTT; CDR3: CASSPPRGGNTEAFF
D: TRBD1; J: TRBJ1-2; size: .; V: TRBV4-1; DNA: TGCGCCAGCAGCCAAAGCGAGGGACAGAGCTATGGCTACACCTTC; CDR3: CASSQSEGQSYGYTF
D: TRBD1; J: TRBJ2-1; size: once; V: TRBV11-3; DNA: TGTGCCAGCAGCTTAGACTCACAGGGGAAGCAGTTCTTC; CDR3: CASSLDSQGKQFF
D: .; J: TRBJ1-3; size: .; V: TRBV10-2; DNA: TGCGCCAGCGGGGGCAGTGGAAACACCATATATTTT; CDR3: CASGGSGNTIYF
D: TRBD1; J: TRBJ2-1; size: .; V: TRBV11-3; DNA: TGTGCCAGCAGCCTAATGTCCCGGGACAGGGATGAGCAGTTCTTC; CDR3: CASSLMSRDRDEQFF
D: .; J: TRBJ1-5; size: few; V: TRBV19; DNA: TGTGCCAGTAGTGCGGGGGTCCATCAGCCCCAGCATTTT; CDR3: CASSAGVHQPQHF
D: .; J: TRBJ2-3; size: .; V: TRBV27; DNA: TGTGCCAGCAGTTTTCGCAGGGGGGACACAGATACGCAGTATTTT; CDR3: CASSFRRGDTDTQYF
D: TRBD1; J: TRBJ1-6; size: .; V: TRBV9; DNA: TGTGCCAGCAGCCCGACAGGGGGCAAAGGATCACCCCTCCACTTT; CDR3: CASSPTGGKGSPLHF
D: TRBD1; J: TRBJ2-7; size: .; V: TRBV5-1; DNA: TGCGCCAGCAACTCCGGGACAGGGGACTACGAGCAGTACTTC; CDR3: CASNSGTGDYEQYF
D: .; J: TRBJ2-2; size: once; V: TRBV5-1; DNA: TGCGCCAGCAGCTTGGACTCGAACACCGGGGAGCTGTTTTTT; CDR3: CASSLDSNTGELFF
D: TRBD1; J: TRBJ2-7; size: .; V: TRBV5-4; DNA: TGTGCCAGCAGCTTGGTAGGCAGGGGGATTGACGAGCAGTACTTC; CDR3: CASSLVGRGIDEQYF
D: .; J: TRBJ1-5; size: .; V: TRBV5-5; DNA: TGTGCCAGCAGCCAGACCGTAGGCAGTAGCAATCAGCCCCAGCATTTT; CDR3: CASSQTVGSSNQPQHF
D: .; J: TRBJ1-5; size: once; V: TRBV10-2; DNA: TGCGCCAGCAGTCGCGACCTAAGGGATCAGCCCCAGCATTTT; CDR3: CASSRDLRDQPQHF